The 29 T cell receptor beta chains given below trace back to one sample, sequenced in a study of T cell repertoires in cytomegalovirus infection. Their antigen targets remain unknown. TCRdb fed the reads into MiXCR, producing one record per CDR3 protein. Of hundreds of thousands of distinct CDR3 sequences listed, around 30% are singletons. Sequenced here: cultured PBMCs, sampled from culture after CMV antigen stimulation. These receptors all stem from a human donor in good health (CMV status not recorded). Some clones in this sample may be carry-over from other donors' samples.

This clonotype was seen only a few times. The J gene is TRBJ2-2, the V gene TRBV7-2; D perhaps matches TRBD1 (5 bases). Germline V gene data show CDR1 as SGHTA and CDR2 as FQGNSA. V lost 1 base and J lost 11, with 14 bases in between. The CDR3 consists of 14 residues. The CDR3 nucleotides are TGTGCCAGCAGCTTAGGCAGGGCCCTCACTGAGCTGTTTTTT. Translating it yields CASSLGRALTELFF.

The chain joins TRBV7-9 to TRBJ2-5; the D is unclear. From germline, CDR1 is SEHNR and CDR2 FQNEAQ (reference sequence). V shed 5 bases and J shed 7 bases, with 8 bases lying between them. This CDR3 has 11 amino acids. The CDR3 sequence: CASSRTGTQYF. CDR3 coding DNA: TGTGCCAGCAGCCGTACGGGGACCCAGTACTTC.

This clonotype was counted at least ten times. This chain's CDR3 is CASGRGSTDTQYF. The CDR3 DNA is TGTGCTTCAGGACGGGGGAGCACAGATACGCAGTATTTT. J is TRBJ2-3 and V is TRBV24-1; D is possibly TRBD2 (6 bases). The CDR3 sequence is 13 residues long. From germline, CDR1 is KGHDR and CDR2 SFDVKD.

This clonotype was seen only a few times. V and J are TRBV5-1 and TRBJ2-2; 8 nucleotides agree with TRBD1. The germline gives CDR1 SGHRS, CDR2 YFSETQ. The J segment lost 1 base and the V segment lost 5 bases, leaving 1 base of the junction unmatched. This CDR3 region has 14 residues. The chain's CDR3 is CASRGTGNTGELFF. In DNA form, the CDR3 reads TGCGCCAGCAGGGGGACAGGGAACACCGGGGAGCTGTTTTTT. The variable domain in full, with the rest retrieved from reference TRBV5-1 and TRBJ2-2, is KAGVTQTPRYLIKTRGQQVTLSCSPISGHRSVSWYQQTPGQGLQFLFEYFSETQRNKGNFPGRFSGRQFSNSRSEMNVSTLELGDSALYLCASRGTGNTGELFFGEGSRLTVL.

The chain employs TRBV4-1 and TRBJ1-5; no clear D. The CDR3 runs to 17 residues. CDR1 and CDR2 (germline): MGHRA, YSYEKL. V was cut by 5 bases and J by 0 bases, with 17 bases left in between. The CDR3 bases are TGCGCCAGCAGCATCTTACTAAACGGGGTTAGCAATCAGCCCCAGCATTTT. It is translated as CASSILLNGVSNQPQHF.

V is TRBV19 and J is TRBJ2-5, with TRBD1 matching over 9 bases. V was clipped by 4 bases and J by 5 bases; unmatched bases: 14. The CDR3 consists of 17 residues. Germline V gives CDR1 LNHDA, CDR2 SQIVND (reference sequence). The CDR3 here is CASSTGRTGADGETQYF. As DNA, the CDR3 is TGTGCCAGTAGTACGGGGCGGACAGGGGCGGATGGGGAGACCCAGTACTTC.

This clonotype was seen only a few times. V and J are TRBV4-3 and TRBJ2-7; D is uncertain. Per germline, CDR1 LGHNA and CDR2 YSLEER. The ends were cut back, 0 bases at V and 0 bases at J, with 12 bases in the middle. The CDR3 runs 16 residues. The CDR3 sequence: CASSQDIRPSSYEQYF. CDR3 sequence (DNA): TGCGCCAGCAGCCAAGATATTCGACCTAGCTCCTACGAGCAGTACTTC.

The V and J genes are TRBV27 and TRBJ1-5; D is ambiguous. Trimming pared 9 bases from V and 3 bases from J, leaving 18 bases between. This CDR3 has 15 amino acids. Germline CDR1 is MNHEY and CDR2 is SMNVEV (reference sequence). The CDR3 region has the DNA TGTGCCAGTCCCCCCCATAAGGAACTCAATCAGCCCCAGCATTTT. This gives the protein CASPPHKELNQPQHF.

A few counts support this clonotype. J is TRBJ2-7 and V is TRBV20-1, with D possibly matching TRBD2 (6 bases). The CDR3 covers 13 residues. Germline V gives CDR1 DFQATT, CDR2 SNEGSKA (reference sequence). Between the trimmed V and J ends, which lost 0 bases and 4 bases, there was a span of 10 bases. The CDR3 DNA reads as TGCAGTGCTAGAGAATCCGGGGGTTACGAGCAGTACTTC. It is translated as CSARESGGYEQYF.

This clonotype has just a few counts. A read error may produce the germline difference seen at one junction end. The chain joins TRBV7-9 to TRBJ2-1, with 11 bases aligning to TRBD2. This CDR3 contains 13 residues. Germline CDR1 and CDR2: SEHNR and FQNEAQ (reference sequence). The CDR3 spells CASSLAEGSGRAF. DNA of the CDR3: TGTGCCAGCAGCTTAGCTGAGGGTAGCGGGAGGGCCTTC. Based on the CDR3 plus reference TRBV7-9 and TRBJ2-1, the full variable domain is DTGVSQNPRHKITKRGQNVTFRCDPISEHNRLYWYRQTLGQGPEFLTYFQNEAQLEKSRLLSDRFSAERPKGSFSTLEIQRTEQGDSAMYLCASSLAEGSGRAFGPGTRLTVL.

V and J are TRBV6-1 and TRBJ2-1; no clear D. The CDR3 sequence is 15 residues long. Per the germline V gene, CDR1 is MNHNS and CDR2 is SASEGT. V was trimmed by 2 bases and J by 5 bases, leaving 13 bases between them. This CDR3 reads CASSEYAARDNEQFF. CDR3 coding DNA: TGTGCCAGCAGTGAATATGCGGCCAGAGACAATGAGCAGTTCTTC.

V gene TRBV19 combines with J gene TRBJ2-3; 11 nucleotides line up with TRBD2. The CDR3 sequence is 15 residues long. V lost 6 bases, J lost 6 bases, and 8 bases stayed unmatched. CDR1 is LNHDA, CDR2 SQIVND, per germline (reference sequence). The CDR3 region is CASSRSGGAGDTQYF. The CDR3 DNA reads TGTGCCAGTAGCCGTAGCGGGGGGGCAGGTGATACGCAGTATTTT.

This clonotype was found a few times. V usage is TRBV11-2 and J usage is TRBJ2-3; D unresolved. Looked up from germline, CDR1 is SGHAT and CDR2 is FQNNGV. Trimming left V 5 bases short and J 0 bases short, with 12 bases between. The CDR3 runs 15 residues. This chain's CDR3 is CASSPSSASTDTQYF. DNA of the CDR3: TGTGCCAGCAGCCCCTCTAGTGCTAGCACAGATACGCAGTATTTT.

V is TRBV20-1 and J is TRBJ2-5, with TRBD2 matching over 13 bases. The junction had 0 bases not matched to a gene; V was cut back by 0 bases and J by 2 bases. This CDR3 contains 15 residues. Per the germline V gene, CDR1 is DFQATT and CDR2 is SNEGSKA (reference sequence). CDR3 nucleotide sequence: TGCAGTGCTAGAGAGGGACTAGCGGGACAAGAGACCCAGTACTTC. The encoded protein is CSAREGLAGQETQYF.

The chain couples TRBV7-6 to TRBJ2-7; a weak D match, TRBD2 (5 bases). The germline V gene has CDR1 SGHVS and CDR2 FNYEAQ. Trimming left V 7 bases short and J 2 bases short, with 15 bases between. CDR3 length equals 14 residues. For the CDR3, the DNA is TGTGCCAGCACCGAGGGAGTTGAGGCCTACGAGCAGTACTTC. It is translated as CASTEGVEAYEQYF.

V and J are TRBV28 and TRBJ2-5, with D possibly being TRBD1 (5 bases). With 3 bases removed from V and 5 bases from J, the gap between germline ends came to 16 bases. This CDR3 contains 15 residues. Germline CDR1 reads MDHEN; CDR2 reads SYDVKM. CDR3: CASSLGQGFWETQYF. In nucleotides, the CDR3 is TGTGCCAGCAGTTTGGGTCAGGGTTTCTGGGAGACCCAGTACTTC.

This clonotype showed up just once. The chain is built from TRBV20-1 and TRBJ2-2; 9 positions match TRBD2. Per the germline V gene, CDR1 is DFQATT and CDR2 is SNEGSKA (reference sequence). With 4 bases clipped from V and 3 bases from J, the junction kept 9 bases outside the gene matches. The CDR3 is 16 residues long. CDR3 DNA sequence: TGCAGTGCTAAAGGCCAATTAGCGGGAGACACCGGGGAGCTGTTTTTT. It specifies CSAKGQLAGDTGELFF.

This CDR3 is CASSLGLEPYYQETQYF. DNA of the CDR3: TGTGCCAGCAGCCTGGGGTTGGAACCCTACTACCAAGAGACCCAGTACTTC. J is TRBJ2-5 and V is TRBV7-2; D call uncertain. The CDR3 is 17 residues long. Trimming left V 5 bases short and J 0 bases short, with 19 bases between. CDR1 is SGHTA, CDR2 FQGNSA, per germline.

A few counts support this clonotype. This chain links TRBV10-3 with TRBJ1-5; 9 positions match TRBD1. CDR3 length: 12 amino acids. Germline loops: CDR1 ENHRY, CDR2 SYGVKD. The V and J ends lost 10 bases and 6 bases, in that order; junction bases with no gene match: 4. CDR3 sequence: CATWDRAQPQHF. As DNA, the CDR3 is TGTGCCACCTGGGACAGGGCTCAGCCCCAGCATTTT.

In its sample, this clonotype was seen once. This rearrangement joins TRBV28 to TRBJ2-2; unclear D gene. Deletions cut 3 bases from V and 3 bases from J, with 11 bases between. The CDR3 is 15 amino acids. Germline lookup yields CDR1 MDHEN and CDR2 SYDVKM. In nucleotides, the CDR3 is TGTGCCAGCAGTTTCAACTTACAGTACACCGGGGAGCTGTTTTTT. Translating gives CASSFNLQYTGELFF.

The chain carries TRBV12-3 or TRBV12-4 and TRBJ2-1, with 10 bases matching TRBD2. This CDR3 contains 16 residues. With V trimmed by 3 bases and J by 6 bases, 8 bases remained unmatched. The CDR3: CASSFRLAGAVNEQFF. CDR3 nucleotide sequence: TGTGCCAGCAGTTTTAGGCTAGCGGGGGCCGTCAATGAGCAGTTCTTC.

This clonotype was seen a few times. The chain links TRBV7-2 to TRBJ2-4; tentative D call: TRBD2 (5 bases). Germline loops: CDR1 SGHTA, CDR2 FQGNSA. V gave up 5 bases and J gave up 0 bases, with 11 bases separating them. The CDR3 has 15 amino acids. CDR3 protein: CASSGGSLAKNIQYF. DNA for the CDR3: TGTGCCAGCAGCGGAGGTTCGCTAGCCAAAAACATTCAGTACTTC. The full variable domain, rest sourced from reference TRBV7-2 and TRBJ2-4, is GAGVSQSPSNKVTEKGKDVELRCDPISGHTALYWYRQSLGQGLEFLIYFQGNSAPDKSGLPSDRFSAERTGGSVSTLTIQRTQQEDSAVYLCASSGGSLAKNIQYFGAGTRLSVL.

The genes are TRBV6-2 or TRBV6-3 and TRBJ2-7, with TRBD1 as a possible D gene (7 bases). Trimming left V 6 bases short and J 2 bases short, with 11 bases between. Germline CDR1 MNHEY, CDR2 SVGEGT. The CDR3 is 13 amino acids. The chain's CDR3 is CASSGGGTYEQYF. In DNA, the CDR3 is TGTGCCAGCAGCGGAGGGGGCACCTACGAGCAGTACTTC.

Turning to this clonotype: One junction end does not reproduce the germline sequence, and a read error may be involved. The rearrangement uses TRBV5-4 and TRBJ2-7; 10 nucleotides align to TRBD1. Per germline, CDR1 SGHNT and CDR2 YYREEE (reference sequence). This CDR3 is 15 amino acids long. The CDR3 region is CASSLDRGSSYEQYF. As DNA, the CDR3 is TGTGCCAGCAGTTTGGACAGGGGGAGTTCATACGAGCAGTACTTC.

V is TRBV7-2 and J is TRBJ2-1, with 11 bases fitting TRBD2. Germline V gene sequence: CDR1 SGHTA, CDR2 FQGNSA. The CDR3 sequence is 17 residues long. J gave up 8 bases and V 1 base, and 10 bases lay outside the gene matches. CDR3 sequence: CASSLDLLAGGGDEQFF. The CDR3 nucleotides read TGTGCCAGCAGCTTAGACCTCCTAGCGGGGGGCGGTGATGAGCAGTTCTTC.

The gene calls are TRBV18 and TRBJ1-1; D is unclear. The germline V gene encodes CDR1 KGHSH and CDR2 LQKENI. CDR3 length equals 17 residues. V was pared by 1 base and J by 2 bases, with 17 bases between. DNA of the CDR3: TGTGCCAGCTCACCACTGCAAAACATTTGGTCTAACACTGAAGCTTTCTTT. It encodes CASSPLQNIWSNTEAFF.

This chain uses TRBV6-5 with TRBJ1-2, with D perhaps matching TRBD1 (6 bases). V gave up 7 bases and J gave up 8 bases, with 17 bases separating them. CDR1 MNHEY and CDR2 SVGAGI come from the germline V gene. The CDR3 is 13 amino acids. The CDR3 coding sequence is TGTGCCAGCACCCTAGGGGGGGGAAGAGGCTACACCTTC. The encoded protein is CASTLGGGRGYTF.

This clonotype was seen a few times. The rearrangement links TRBV4-1 to TRBJ2-7; TRBD1 is a possible D gene (5 bases). The CDR3 has 17 residues. Looked up from germline, CDR1 is MGHRA and CDR2 is YSYEKL. The V end lost 0 bases, the J end lost 3 bases, and 18 bases lay between the germline ends. CDR3 in DNA: TGCGCCAGCAGCCAAGATTACGCGGACCTAGGGGTCTACGAGCAGTACTTC. It encodes CASSQDYADLGVYEQYF.

In this sample, this clonotype turned up many times. V gene TRBV7-2 combines with J gene TRBJ1-5; no firm D call. V lost 1 base to trimming and J lost 1 base, with 14 bases between them. The CDR3 sequence is 17 residues long. Per the germline V gene, CDR1 is SGHTA and CDR2 is FQGNSA. CDR3 amino acids: CASSLGVYKSSNQPQHF. As DNA, the CDR3 is TGTGCCAGCAGCTTAGGGGTGTATAAATCGAGCAATCAGCCCCAGCATTTT.